One and the same sample provided the 12 T cell receptor beta chains below, sequenced in a study of neurological immune-mediated disorders. Each CDR3 protein gets one entry after TCRdb re-called the 5' RACE reads with MiXCR. The sample lists roughly 56,000 distinct CDR3 sequences, under 3.5% occurring once. The sequencing input was PBMCs. All receptors derive from a woman between 55 and 75 years old with multiple sclerosis.

The V call is TRBV12-3 or TRBV12-4, the J call TRBJ1-6, with D uncertain. CDR3 length equals 15 residues. Trimming cost V 6 bases and J 3 bases, with 12 bases left between them. The CDR3 DNA follows: TGTGCCAGCAGCCGCGGGGATCGCTATAATTCACCCCTCCACTTT. This encodes CASSRGDRYNSPLHF.

This clonotype was recorded at least ten times. V and J are TRBV28 and TRBJ1-5; tentative D call: TRBD1 (6 bases). This CDR3 contains 20 residues. V was shortened by 0 bases and J by 1 base, with 22 bases between the two germline ends. The germline V gene has CDR1 MDHEN and CDR2 SYDVKM. The CDR3 DNA sequence: TGTGCCAGCAGTTTATGGTTTGGGGCTAAGGGGGTTCGGAGCAATCAGCCCCAGCATTTT. Amino acids: CASSLWFGAKGVRSNQPQHF.

This clonotype was recorded many times. The V call is TRBV11-2, the J call TRBJ2-1; 9 nucleotides match TRBD1. The length of the CDR3 is 15 residues. V was clipped by 2 bases and J by 7 bases; unmatched bases: 6. Looked up from germline, CDR1 is SGHAT and CDR2 is FQNNGV. CDR3 nucleotide sequence: TGTGCCAGCAGCTTAATGGGACAGGGACGGAATGAGCAGTTCTTC. Translating it yields CASSLMGQGRNEQFF.

This clonotype was recorded at least ten times. V is TRBV12-3 or TRBV12-4 and J is TRBJ1-2; 9 positions match TRBD1. Trimming removed 6 bases from V and 6 bases from J; junction bases left unmatched: 2. This CDR3 spans 12 amino acids. This CDR3 reads CASRQGADGYTF. The CDR3 nucleotides read TGTGCCAGCAGACAGGGGGCAGATGGCTACACCTTC.

The table lists this clonotype with many counts. The chain recombines TRBV11-1 with TRBJ2-2; D possibly corresponds to TRBD2 (5 bases). The CDR3 loop spans 15 amino acids. Trimming shortened V by 2 bases and J by 1 base, and 8 bases separated the two germline ends. CDR1 SGHAT and CDR2 FQDESV come from the germline V gene (reference sequence). CDR3 in DNA: TGTGCCAGCAGCTTATTCGGGGTGAACACCGGGGAGCTGTTTTTT. Amino acid sequence: CASSLFGVNTGELFF.

This clonotype came up many times. This rearrangement joins TRBV14 to TRBJ1-6; tentatively, D is TRBD1 (5 bases). V shed 1 base and J shed 5 bases, with 9 bases lying between them. This CDR3 comprises 15 residues. Germline values: CDR1 SGHDN, CDR2 FVKESK. The CDR3 region has the DNA TGTGCCAGCAGCCAAGGAGGGGTTGATAATTCACCCCTCCACTTT. It translates to CASSQGGVDNSPLHF. Full variable domain (rest looked up from reference TRBV14 and TRBJ1-6): EAGVTQFPSHSVIEKGQTVTLRCDPISGHDNLYWYRRVMGKEIKFLLHFVKESKQDESGMPNNRFLAERTGGTYSTLKVQPAELEDSGVYFCASSQGGVDNSPLHFGNGTRLTVT.

This clonotype was detected many times. The chain uses TRBV20-1 and TRBJ2-3, with 10 bases matching TRBD2. The CDR3 runs to 16 residues. With V trimmed by 0 bases and J by 10 bases, 13 bases remained unmatched. Germline V gene data show CDR1 as DFQATT and CDR2 as SNEGSKA (reference sequence). CDR3 amino acids: CSARDPSGRGSWAQYF. The CDR3 nucleotides read TGCAGTGCTAGAGATCCCAGCGGGAGGGGCTCGTGGGCGCAGTATTTT.

This clonotype was counted at least ten times. J is TRBJ2-7 and V is TRBV15; the match to TRBD2 covers 7 bases. This CDR3 has 14 amino acids. The junction had 5 bases not matched to a gene; V was cut back by 6 bases and J by 0 bases. The germline V gene has CDR1 LNHNV and CDR2 YYDKDF (reference sequence). CDR3 amino acids: CATRTSASSYEQYF. CDR3 nucleotides: TGTGCCACCAGAACTAGCGCGAGCTCCTACGAGCAGTACTTC.

This clonotype showed up many times. The chain combines TRBV20-1 with TRBJ2-5, with D unresolved. Looked up from germline, CDR1 is DFQATT and CDR2 is SNEGSKA (reference sequence). Between the trimmed V and J ends, which lost 0 bases and 4 bases, there was a span of 12 bases. CDR3 length: 14 amino acids. CDR3 loop: CSARDGLQSETQYF. The CDR3 bases are TGCAGTGCTAGAGATGGATTGCAATCAGAGACCCAGTACTTC.

This clonotype was recorded many times. This rearrangement joins TRBV20-1 to TRBJ2-3; 9 nucleotides agree with TRBD2. This CDR3 has 14 residues. CDR1 DFQATT and CDR2 SNEGSKA come from the germline V gene (reference sequence). V dropped 4 bases and J dropped 2; count of bases not matched to a gene: 4. The CDR3 loop is CSAKASGNTDTQYF. In DNA form, the CDR3 reads TGCAGTGCTAAAGCTAGCGGGAACACAGATACGCAGTATTTT.

This clonotype came up many times. This chain uses TRBV7-2 with TRBJ2-5, with 8 bases matching TRBD1. V trimming: 5 bases; J trimming: 1 base; junction bases outside the gene matches: 6. The CDR3 covers 15 residues. The V gene's germline CDR1 is SGHTA and CDR2 FQGNSA. For the CDR3, the DNA is TGTGCCAGCAGCCCAGTCCAGGGGGCCCAAGAGACCCAGTACTTC. Translating it yields CASSPVQGAQETQYF.

The table lists this clonotype with many counts. CDR3 coding DNA: TGTGCCAGCAGTTTAACGACAGGGAATCAGCCCCAGCATTTT. This gives the protein CASSLTTGNQPQHF. The chain recombines TRBV12-3 or TRBV12-4 with TRBJ1-5, with 7 bases that match TRBD1. J gave up 4 bases and V 2 bases, and 2 bases lay outside the gene matches. The CDR3 spans 14 residues.